Sequencing of this T cell receptor beta chain was carried out in a study of cytomegalovirus exposure and HLA in healthy donors. Study-wide results and caveats: Cytomegalovirus status was reportedly diagnosed by the classifier with high sensitivity and specificity. A further, later analysis showed that HLA-associated TCR beta chains (compared with equally common others) were more clonally expanded. Most TCR sequences were seen very rarely across donors, but some public TCRs occurred in many.

The primer mix had 60 Vbeta and 13 Jbeta primers. The table came from immunoSEQ multiplex PCR; TCRdb's copy has only in-frame clones and leaves some out. The repertoire holds 100,000 to 150,000 clones, with around 70% as singletons. To note about this clone: Antigen unknown.

CDR3 length: 12 residues. The ends were cut back, 5 bases at V and 3 bases at J, with 8 bases in the middle. Germline V CDR1 and CDR2: SGHTA, FQGNSA. Regarding donors, all were healthy bone marrow donors. The specimen was PBMCs. The receptor was isolated from a man between 35 and 55 years old in good health and CMV-seropositive. V usage is TRBV7-2 and J usage is TRBJ2-7; D ambiguous. CDR3 amino acids: CASSHRGYEQYF. The CDR3 bases are TGTGCCAGCAGCCACCGAGGCTACGAGCAGTACTTC.